These 20 T cell receptor beta chains share one sample of origin, sequenced in a study of cytomegalovirus exposure and HLA in healthy donors. The study ran its PCR with 60 Vbeta and 13 Jbeta primers. Measured with immunoSEQ multiplex PCR; TCRdb has only the in-frame clones, and not every one. The sample has about 190,000 clones, roughly three quarters seen once. Sequencing was done on a sample of PBMCs. These receptors were collected from a woman aged 18-35 years in good health and CMV-seronegative.

J is TRBJ2-2 and V is TRBV7-9, with D perhaps TRBD1 (6 bases). The V gene lost 1 base and the J gene lost 3 bases, with 12 bases spanning the gap. The CDR3 is made up of 16 amino acids. The germline gives CDR1 SEHNR, CDR2 FQNEAQ (reference sequence). The CDR3 sequence is CASSLGYRVDTGELFF. DNA of the CDR3: TGTGCCAGCAGCTTAGGGTACAGGGTCGACACCGGGGAGCTGTTTTTT.

To note about this clone: One end of the junction varies from germline; a read error may be responsible. V gene TRBV7-2 combines with J gene TRBJ2-3; D is possibly TRBD2 (6 bases). The CDR3 length is 14 residues. The germline CDR1 and CDR2 sequences are SGHTA and FQGNSA. The CDR3 reads CASSLYGREDTRYF. CDR3 sequence (DNA): TGTGCCAGCAGCTTATACGGGAGAGAAGATACGCGGTATTTT.

The chain employs TRBV5-1 and TRBJ2-7; TRBD2 agrees at 7 bases. The germline gives CDR1 SGHRS, CDR2 YFSETQ. J lost 6 bases, V lost 0 bases, and 9 bases had no gene match. The CDR3 consists of 15 residues. The CDR3 region is CASSLGGEGSTEQYF. CDR3 DNA sequence: TGCGCCAGCAGCTTGGGGGGGGAGGGGAGTACCGAGCAGTACTTC.

This chain connects TRBV5-4 to TRBJ2-5, with a weak D call TRBD2 (6 bases). V lost 4 bases and J lost 1, with 14 bases in between. CDR1 is SGHNT, CDR2 YYREEE, per germline (reference sequence). The CDR3 loop spans 15 amino acids. CDR3 DNA: TGTGCCAGCAGCCTCCAAAGCGGGTTCCAAGAGACCCAGTACTTC. This gives the protein CASSLQSGFQETQYF.

This sequence joins TRBV27 and TRBJ1-6; no clear D gene. Trimming removed 3 bases at V and 6 bases at J, with 3 bases between. Germline CDR1 and CDR2: MNHEY and SMNVEV (reference sequence). The CDR3 has 12 amino acids. CDR3 protein: CASSFLNSPLHF. The CDR3 bases are TGTGCCAGCAGTTTCCTTAATTCACCCCTCCACTTT.

This rearrangement joins TRBV30 to TRBJ2-1; 8 bases map to TRBD2. CDR3 size: 12 residues. CDR1 is GTSNPN and CDR2 is SVGIG in the germline V gene (reference sequence). The trim removed 2 bases at V and 8 bases at J, leaving 2 bases unmatched. The DNA for the CDR3 is TGTGCCTGGAGTCGAGCGGGAGATGAGCAGTTCTTC. Protein: CAWSRAGDEQFF.

This chain uses TRBV28 with TRBJ1-1; 9 bases are a match to TRBD1. CDR1 and CDR2 (germline): MDHEN, SYDVKM. Trimming removed 4 bases from V and 4 bases from J; junction bases left unmatched: 7. There are 15 residues in the CDR3. Here the CDR3 reads CASSSRTGEGTEAFF. In DNA form, the CDR3 reads TGTGCCAGCAGTTCGAGGACAGGGGAAGGCACTGAAGCTTTCTTT.

The chain recombines TRBV29-1 with TRBJ2-2; weak D call: TRBD1 (5 bases). From germline, CDR1 is SQVTM and CDR2 ANQGSEA. Between the trimmed V and J ends, which lost 5 bases and 3 bases, there was a span of 13 bases. The CDR3 sequence is 14 residues long. CDR3 residues: CSVNAVTDTGELFF. The DNA for the CDR3 is TGCAGCGTTAACGCGGTGACAGACACCGGGGAGCTGTTTTTT.

The gene calls are TRBV5-6 and TRBJ2-1, with a weak D call TRBD2 (5 bases). The CDR3 is made up of 14 amino acids. Trimming shortened V by 8 bases and J by 10 bases, and 22 bases separated the two germline ends. Germline-derived CDR1 and CDR2 are SGHDT and YYEEEE. CDR3 DNA sequence: TGTGCCAGTTCGGCCGAGGGCAGGCTGCGGGAGCAGTTCTTC. As protein: CASSAEGRLREQFF.

The rearrangement uses TRBV11-1 and TRBJ2-2; D is undetermined. V lost 7 bases, J lost 5 bases, and 8 bases lay in between. CDR1 SGHAT and CDR2 FQDESV come from the germline V gene (reference sequence). CDR3 size: 12 residues. CDR3 residues: CASTRGTGELFF. The CDR3 DNA reads as TGTGCCAGCACGCGAGGTACCGGGGAGCTGTTTTTT.

This clone appeared once. V and J are TRBV7-3 and TRBJ2-3, with 13 bases that match TRBD2. The V segment lost 2 bases and the J segment 0 bases; nucleotides outside the gene matches: 11. CDR3 length: 20 amino acids. Germline V lookup: CDR1 SGHTA, CDR2 FQGTGA. CDR3 region: CASSLWLAGTSGVSTDTQYF. CDR3 coding DNA: TGTGCCAGCAGCTTATGGTTGGCGGGGACTAGCGGGGTAAGCACAGATACGCAGTATTTT.

This clone has more than one count but fewer than ten. This rearrangement joins TRBV5-1 to TRBJ2-1, with D possibly being TRBD1 (6 bases). Trimming took off 0 bases at V and 5 bases at J, with 15 bases between the two ends. This CDR3 contains 16 residues. Germline CDR1 and CDR2: SGHRS and YFSETQ. The CDR3 DNA reads TGCGCCAGCAGCTTGGCTCCGGGACAAAAGGACAATGAGCAGTTCTTC. Protein sequence: CASSLAPGQKDNEQFF.

This rearrangement joins TRBV7-9 to TRBJ1-6, with a tentative D call TRBD1 (6 bases). The CDR3 length is 14 residues. V shed 1 base and J shed 9 bases, with 10 bases lying between them. Per germline, CDR1 SEHNR and CDR2 FQNEAQ (reference sequence). This CDR3 reads CASSLGWDTSPLHF. The CDR3 DNA follows: TGTGCCAGCAGCTTAGGTTGGGACACTTCACCCCTCCACTTT. Supplemented by reference TRBV7-9 and TRBJ1-6, the full variable domain reads DTGVSQNPRHKITKRGQNVTFRCDPISEHNRLYWYRQTLGQGPEFLTYFQNEAQLEKSRLLSDRFSAERPKGSFSTLEIQRTEQGDSAMYLCASSLGWDTSPLHFGNGTRLTVT.

V is TRBV2 and J is TRBJ2-1; 7 bases are shared with TRBD1. The CDR3 extends over 13 amino acids. Germline V gene sequence: CDR1 SNHLY, CDR2 FYNNEI. The ends lost 6 bases at V and 5 bases at J; junction bases unmatched: 4. The CDR3 DNA reads as TGTGCCAGCAGGAAAACAGGGGACAATGAGCAGTTCTTC. This gives the protein CASRKTGDNEQFF.

The chain carries TRBV30 and TRBJ2-1; possible D gene TRBD2, 5 bases. Germline V gene sequence: CDR1 GTSNPN, CDR2 SVGIG (reference sequence). The CDR3 is 15 residues long. Trimming cost V 3 bases and J 7 bases, with 19 bases left between them. CDR3 sequence reads: CAWRRVGSTVNEQFF. The DNA for the CDR3 is TGTGCCTGGAGGCGGGTAGGGAGTACCGTGAATGAGCAGTTCTTC.

The chain joins TRBV2 to TRBJ2-7, with 7 bases identical to TRBD2. This CDR3 spans 14 amino acids. Germline V lookup: CDR1 SNHLY, CDR2 FYNNEI. Losses at the gene ends were 4 bases for V and 3 bases for J; bases not matched to a gene: 6. DNA of the CDR3: TGTGCCAGCAGTGCGAGCGGGACCCTCTACGAGCAGTACTTC. Its translation is CASSASGTLYEQYF.

This clone has just one count. The gene calls are TRBV7-9 and TRBJ2-7; 8 nucleotides line up with TRBD1. Germline V gene lookup returns CDR1 SEHNR and CDR2 FQNEAQ (reference sequence). The CDR3 consists of 13 residues. With 5 bases clipped from V and 4 bases from J, the junction kept 4 bases outside the gene matches. CDR3 sequence (DNA): TGTGCCAGCAGCGTGGACAGGGAGTACGAGCAGTACTTC. Translated: CASSVDREYEQYF.

This chain connects TRBV29-1 to TRBJ2-7, with a weak D call TRBD1 (6 bases). The CDR3 covers 11 residues. Trimming shortened V by 7 bases and J by 6 bases, and 13 bases separated the two germline ends. Germline V gene sequence: CDR1 SQVTM, CDR2 ANQGSEA. The CDR3 nucleotides are TGCAGCGCCCACCGGGACACCGAGCAGTACTTC. It encodes CSAHRDTEQYF.

This sequence joins TRBV27 and TRBJ1-4, with D perhaps TRBD1 (5 bases). V lost 3 bases, J lost 8 bases, and 10 bases lay in between. CDR1 is MNHEY and CDR2 is SMNVEV in the germline V gene (reference sequence). CDR3 size: 13 residues. The CDR3 is CASSLGGYEKLFF. The CDR3 nucleotides are TGTGCCAGCAGTTTGGGGGGATACGAAAAACTGTTTTTT.

The rearrangement links TRBV7-8 to TRBJ2-7, with D maybe TRBD1 (5 bases). Per the germline V gene, CDR1 is SGHVS and CDR2 is FQNEAQ. The V end lost 1 base, the J end lost 0 bases, and 10 bases lay between the germline ends. The CDR3 has 15 amino acids. This CDR3 reads CASSLVSDSSYEQYF. The CDR3 DNA reads TGTGCCAGCAGCTTAGTATCTGACAGCTCCTACGAGCAGTACTTC.